The sequence of this TCR beta chain was determined in a study of human T cells and chemical hapten exposure. In germline, CDR1 is SGHDN, CDR2 FVKESK. The V and J ends lost 4 bases and 2 bases respectively, with 17 bases between them. The CDR3 extends over 16 amino acids. For the library, individual cDNA molecules each received unique molecular identifiers. TCRdb re-called the RACE reads through MiXCR, storing one row per CDR3 protein. The profile shows around 80,000 distinct CDR3 sequences, roughly 8.6% of them singletons. Time point indicated: healthy volunteer bleed at 6 weeks. The study extracted total RNA from unfractionated whole blood.

Sequencing was performed on whole blood. This TCR derives from a male donor in good health. Some clones in this sample may be carry-over from other donors' samples. The chain employs TRBV14 and TRBJ2-5; possible D gene TRBD1, 6 bases. The CDR3 bases are TGTGCCAGCAGCCCTCCCGGGACACCTAGACAAGAGACCCAGTACTTC. This codes for CASSPPGTPRQETQYF.